One sample yielded the 27 T cell receptor beta chains listed below, sequenced in a study of shared clonotypes between healthy human individuals. Libraries were prepared by immunoSEQ multiplex PCR; TCRdb keeps only in-frame clonotypes and omits some of them. The sample gives millions of clones, about 93% of which show up once; under 2% is in the top ten. CD45RO-negative CD8 cells positively selected for CCR7 made up the naive population, which excluded terminally differentiated effector memory CD45RA+ cells. What was sequenced was naive CD8+ T cells from PBMCs. These TCRs come from a man aged 18 to 29 in good health. Some clones in this sample may be carry-over from other donors' samples.

The chain joins TRBV19 to TRBJ1-2; D not resolved. V shed 6 bases and J shed 2 bases, with 7 bases lying between them. The CDR3 has 12 residues. Per germline, CDR1 LNHDA and CDR2 SQIVND (reference sequence). This chain's CDR3 is CASRTENYGYTF. CDR3 DNA: TGTGCCAGTAGGACGGAGAACTATGGCTACACCTTC.

Points on this clone: This same CDR3 is encoded by further DNA sequences in the sample. The chain carries TRBV2 and TRBJ2-7; TRBD1 agrees at 7 bases. CDR1 SNHLY and CDR2 FYNNEI come from the germline V gene. V trimming: 8 bases; J trimming: 3 bases; junction bases outside the gene matches: 4. The CDR3 is 12 residues long. The CDR3 protein is CASRDSYYEQYF. In nucleotides, the CDR3 is TGTGCCAGCCGGGACAGCTACTACGAGCAGTACTTC.

The chain combines TRBV10-3 with TRBJ2-3; the match to TRBD1 covers 9 bases. CDR3 length equals 15 residues. Germline trimming cut 10 bases from V and 0 bases from J; bases unmatched to any gene: 8. The germline V gene encodes CDR1 ENHRY and CDR2 SYGVKD. CDR3 protein: CATGTGTTSTDTQYF. DNA of the CDR3: TGTGCCACCGGGACAGGGACCACAAGCACAGATACGCAGTATTTT.

This rearrangement joins TRBV27 to TRBJ2-7, with 9 bases lining up with TRBD2. Germline loops: CDR1 MNHEY, CDR2 SMNVEV (reference sequence). The trim removed 4 bases at V and 0 bases at J, leaving 10 bases unmatched. This CDR3 spans 17 amino acids. CDR3: CASSSLAGSKSSYEQYF. The CDR3 DNA reads as TGTGCCAGCAGTTCTCTAGCGGGGAGTAAGAGCTCCTACGAGCAGTACTTC.

This chain connects TRBV19 to TRBJ2-7; D is ambiguous. The CDR3 sequence is 14 residues long. Trimming cost V 1 base and J 4 bases, with 11 bases left between them. Germline lookup yields CDR1 LNHDA and CDR2 SQIVND (reference sequence). The CDR3 loop reads CASSIAAPLYEQYF. The CDR3 DNA reads TGTGCCAGTAGTATAGCAGCCCCTCTGTACGAGCAGTACTTC.

V and J are TRBV6-1 and TRBJ2-7; the match to TRBD1 covers 7 bases. Germline V lookup: CDR1 MNHNS, CDR2 SASEGT. The CDR3 runs 18 residues. Trimming cost V 3 bases and J 5 bases; bases outside gene matches: 19. The CDR3 DNA follows: TGTGCCAGCAGTGAGCGTAAGGGGGCCCCGGGACCTCGTCACGAGCAGTACTTC. It is translated as CASSERKGAPGPRHEQYF.

The V call is TRBV4-1, the J call TRBJ2-3; no clear D. V was trimmed by 3 bases and J by 15 bases, leaving 22 bases between them. CDR1 and CDR2 from the germline V gene are MGHRA and YSYEKL. The length of the CDR3 is 14 residues. CDR3 DNA: TGCGCCAGCAGCCATGTAGTAAGTCAGAGCTGGTCATATTTT. It specifies CASSHVVSQSWSYF.

This chain uses TRBV6-4 with TRBJ1-5, with 7 bases lining up with TRBD1. Trimming removed 2 bases from V and 9 bases from J; junction bases left unmatched: 16. The length of the CDR3 is 17 residues. CDR1 MRHNA and CDR2 SNTAGT come from the germline V gene. The CDR3 DNA sequence: TGTGCCAGCAGTGACGGAGGGGGCCGTCCAGCGCTTAGGCCCCAGCATTTT. Protein sequence: CASSDGGGRPALRPQHF.

V usage is TRBV4-1 and J usage is TRBJ2-7; no firm D call. The CDR3 totals 13 residues. Germline assignment: CDR1 MGHRA and CDR2 YSYEKL. Between the trimmed V and J ends, which lost 3 bases and 2 bases, there was a span of 8 bases. CDR3 nucleotides: TGCGCCAGCAGCCATACAGCTCCCTACGAGCAGTACTTC. Protein: CASSHTAPYEQYF.

This sequence joins TRBV19 and TRBJ1-5; D may be TRBD1 (6 bases). CDR3 length equals 17 residues. Germline CDR1 reads LNHDA; CDR2 reads SQIVND (reference sequence). V lost 3 bases to trimming and J lost 4 bases, with 19 bases between them. The CDR3 region is CASSIDRFGQWNQPQHF. DNA of the CDR3: TGTGCCAGTAGTATCGATCGATTTGGACAGTGGAATCAGCCCCAGCATTTT.

The chain couples TRBV13 to TRBJ2-1, with 7 bases matching TRBD2. Germline lookup yields CDR1 PRHDT and CDR2 FYEKMQ (reference sequence). There are 19 residues in the CDR3. With V trimmed by 4 bases and J by 7 bases, 22 bases remained unmatched. The CDR3 loop is CASSSRFGAGDSSGNEQFF. The DNA of the CDR3 is TGTGCCAGCAGCTCTAGATTCGGGGCGGGAGATTCCTCAGGTAATGAGCAGTTCTTC. Full variable domain (missing parts from reference TRBV13 and TRBJ2-1): AAGVIQSPRHLIKEKRETATLKCYPIPRHDTVYWYQQGPGQDPQFLISFYEKMQSDKGSIPDRFSAQQFSDYHSELNMSSLELGDSALYFCASSSRFGAGDSSGNEQFFGPGTRLTVL.

This clone was observed once. The V and J genes are TRBV25-1 and TRBJ1-6; TRBD1 might be the D (6 bases). The CDR3 totals 12 residues. Trimming removed 11 bases from V and 7 bases from J, with 12 bases in between. The germline V gene has CDR1 MGHDK and CDR2 SYGVNS. The CDR3 loop reads CAGQSSNSPLHF. The CDR3 DNA follows: TGTGCCGGACAGTCGTCGAATTCACCCCTCCACTTT.

On this clone itself: Other DNA sequences of this sample code for an identical CDR3. The chain recombines TRBV28 with TRBJ1-5, with 7 bases aligning to TRBD1. CDR3 length equals 15 residues. The V gene's germline CDR1 is MDHEN and CDR2 SYDVKM. The junction had 4 bases not matched to a gene; V was cut back by 4 bases and J by 1 base. CDR3 region: CASSSRDSSNQPQHF. In DNA, the CDR3 is TGTGCCAGCAGTTCTAGGGACAGCAGCAATCAGCCCCAGCATTTT.

On this clone: Its ends do not fully match the called genes, so a read error is possible. This same CDR3 is encoded by further DNA sequences in the sample. The chain has TRBV7-9 and TRBJ2-3; TRBD2 agrees at 9 bases. Germline lookup yields CDR1 SEHNR and CDR2 FQNEAQ (reference sequence). CDR3 length: 14 amino acids. In DNA form, the CDR3 reads TGTGCCAGCAGCTTTAGCGGGAGCACCGATACGCAGTATTTT. It specifies CASSFSGSTDTQYF.

This clone was observed a few times. This CDR3 reads CASSWTGETEAFF. The CDR3 DNA is TGTGCCAGCAGTTGGACAGGGGAGACTGAAGCTTTCTTT. V is TRBV27 and J is TRBJ1-1; 9 bases line up with TRBD1. CDR1 and CDR2 (germline): MNHEY, SMNVEV (reference sequence). CDR3 size: 13 residues. The ends lost 4 bases at V and 5 bases at J; junction bases unmatched: 2.

V and J are TRBV5-4 and TRBJ1-1, with TRBD1 matching 9 bases. Germline trimming cut 3 bases from V and 3 bases from J; bases unmatched to any gene: 3. The CDR3 length is 14 residues. Germline CDR1 and CDR2: SGHNT and YYREEE (reference sequence). DNA for the CDR3: TGTGCCAGCAGCTCCGGACAGGGGTACACTGAAGCTTTCTTT. Translation: CASSSGQGYTEAFF.

The chain recombines TRBV10-2 with TRBJ2-3; 9 bases are shared with TRBD2. From germline, CDR1 is WSHSY and CDR2 SAAADI. V was pared by 7 bases and J by 4 bases, with 9 bases of the junction left unmatched. The CDR3 contains 15 residues. The CDR3 sequence: CASMVGLASADTQYF. In DNA, the CDR3 is TGCGCCAGCATGGTGGGACTAGCTTCCGCAGATACGCAGTATTTT.

Turning to this clone: Other DNA sequences in the sample encode the same CDR3. The chain carries TRBV6-5 and TRBJ2-7, with D perhaps matching TRBD2 (5 bases). Trimming left V 2 bases short and J 6 bases short, with 8 bases between. The CDR3 runs to 12 residues. The germline V gene has CDR1 MNHEY and CDR2 SVGAGI. This chain's CDR3 is CASSYEGGEQYF. Written as DNA, the CDR3 is TGTGCCAGCAGTTACGAGGGCGGCGAGCAGTACTTC.

The rearrangement joins TRBV19 to TRBJ2-1; weak D call: TRBD2 (6 bases). The CDR3 is made up of 13 amino acids. Germline V gene lookup returns CDR1 LNHDA and CDR2 SQIVND (reference sequence). With 3 bases removed from V and 12 bases from J, the gap between germline ends came to 15 bases. DNA for the CDR3: TGTGCCAGTAGTATCAGCGGGCCCGTCCCGCAGTTCTTC. Translation gives CASSISGPVPQFF.

The chain couples TRBV2 to TRBJ2-7; D possibly corresponds to TRBD1 (5 bases). CDR3 length: 14 amino acids. V lost 3 bases and J lost 6, with 15 bases in between. Per the germline V gene, CDR1 is SNHLY and CDR2 is FYNNEI. This CDR3 reads CASSELSSGIEQYF. In nucleotides, the CDR3 is TGTGCCAGCAGTGAGCTTTCTTCAGGGATCGAGCAGTACTTC.

V is TRBV27 and J is TRBJ2-1, with a weak D call TRBD1 (6 bases). The V and J ends lost 1 base and 8 bases respectively, with 12 bases between them. Germline V gene data show CDR1 as MNHEY and CDR2 as SMNVEV (reference sequence). The CDR3 extends over 14 amino acids. The CDR3 DNA is TGTGCCAGCAGTTTATTTAGGGGGACGGATGAGCAGTTCTTC. Residues: CASSLFRGTDEQFF.

The genes are TRBV7-9 and TRBJ2-3; D tentatively fits TRBD1 or TRBD2 (5 bases each). V was trimmed by 4 bases and J by 1 base, leaving 12 bases between them. The CDR3 consists of 15 residues. Germline V gene lookup returns CDR1 SEHNR and CDR2 FQNEAQ (reference sequence). CDR3 DNA sequence: TGTGCCAGCAGCTACCGGGACCCCCGCACAGATACGCAGTATTTT. This sequence encodes CASSYRDPRTDTQYF.

The CDR3: CASSLERRRDNEQFF. In nucleotides, the CDR3 is TGTGCCAGCAGCTTGGAAAGGCGAAGGGACAATGAGCAGTTCTTC. The chain employs TRBV13 and TRBJ2-1; unclear D gene. The germline V gene encodes CDR1 PRHDT and CDR2 FYEKMQ (reference sequence). V was cut by 3 bases and J by 5 bases, with 14 bases left in between. The CDR3 totals 15 residues.

The chain couples TRBV7-9 to TRBJ2-4; a possible D gene is TRBD2 (6 bases). Trimming took off 3 bases at V and 4 bases at J, with 25 bases between the two ends. The germline V gene has CDR1 SEHNR and CDR2 FQNEAQ (reference sequence). The CDR3 contains 19 residues. This CDR3 reads CASSFLSLGSGLTKNIQYF. DNA of the CDR3: TGTGCCAGCAGCTTCTTATCTCTTGGCTCGGGACTGACTAAAAACATTCAGTACTTC. Supplemented by reference TRBV7-9 and TRBJ2-4, the full variable domain reads DTGVSQNPRHKITKRGQNVTFRCDPISEHNRLYWYRQTLGQGPEFLTYFQNEAQLEKSRLLSDRFSAERPKGSFSTLEIQRTEQGDSAMYLCASSFLSLGSGLTKNIQYFGAGTRLSVL.

This clone was picked up a small number of times. The sample holds other DNA sequences that translate to the same CDR3. The rearrangement uses TRBV27 and TRBJ1-5; the match to TRBD1 covers 7 bases. V lost 5 bases, J lost 0 bases, and 4 bases stayed unmatched. This CDR3 contains 15 residues. Germline V lookup: CDR1 MNHEY, CDR2 SMNVEV (reference sequence). Here the CDR3 DNA reads TGTGCCAGCAGTCCTGGACAGGTTAGCAATCAGCCCCAGCATTTT. Translated: CASSPGQVSNQPQHF.

The genes are TRBV19 and TRBJ1-5, with TRBD1 identical over 8 bases. CDR3 length: 18 amino acids. Trimming at V came to 8 bases and at J to 0 bases, leaving 15 bases not matched to a gene. Germline CDR1 reads LNHDA; CDR2 reads SQIVND (reference sequence). In DNA, the CDR3 is TGTGCCAGTGAAAACTACAGGGGGGTCCTTTATAGCAATCAGCCCCAGCATTTT. Residues: CASENYRGVLYSNQPQHF.

This chain connects TRBV7-8 to TRBJ1-4; no definite D call. Trimming took off 2 bases at V and 7 bases at J, with 14 bases between the two ends. CDR1 SGHVS and CDR2 FQNEAQ come from the germline V gene. The CDR3 is 15 residues long. Here the CDR3 reads CASSLFRTSGEKLFF. The CDR3 DNA sequence: TGTGCCAGCAGCTTATTCAGAACGAGCGGTGAAAAACTGTTTTTT.